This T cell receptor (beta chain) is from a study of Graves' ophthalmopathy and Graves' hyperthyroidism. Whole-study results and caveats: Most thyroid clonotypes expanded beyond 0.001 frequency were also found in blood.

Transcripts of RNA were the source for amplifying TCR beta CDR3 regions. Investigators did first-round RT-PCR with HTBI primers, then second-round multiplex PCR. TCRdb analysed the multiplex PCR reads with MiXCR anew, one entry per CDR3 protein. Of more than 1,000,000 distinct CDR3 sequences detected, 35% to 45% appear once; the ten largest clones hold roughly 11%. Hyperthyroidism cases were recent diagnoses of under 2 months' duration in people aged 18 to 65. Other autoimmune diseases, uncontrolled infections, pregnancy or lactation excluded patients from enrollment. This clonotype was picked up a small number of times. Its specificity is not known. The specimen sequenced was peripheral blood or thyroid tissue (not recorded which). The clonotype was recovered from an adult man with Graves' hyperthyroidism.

CDR3 in DNA: TGTGCCAGCAGTGATTGGGGCTTCTCTGGAAACACCATATATTTT. Amino acid sequence: CASSDWGFSGNTIYF. This chain uses TRBV25-1 with TRBJ1-3; perhaps TRBD1 as D (5 bases). Germline assignment: CDR1 MGHDK and CDR2 SYGVNS. The CDR3 length is 15 residues. The V and J ends lost 3 bases and 0 bases respectively, with 9 bases between them.